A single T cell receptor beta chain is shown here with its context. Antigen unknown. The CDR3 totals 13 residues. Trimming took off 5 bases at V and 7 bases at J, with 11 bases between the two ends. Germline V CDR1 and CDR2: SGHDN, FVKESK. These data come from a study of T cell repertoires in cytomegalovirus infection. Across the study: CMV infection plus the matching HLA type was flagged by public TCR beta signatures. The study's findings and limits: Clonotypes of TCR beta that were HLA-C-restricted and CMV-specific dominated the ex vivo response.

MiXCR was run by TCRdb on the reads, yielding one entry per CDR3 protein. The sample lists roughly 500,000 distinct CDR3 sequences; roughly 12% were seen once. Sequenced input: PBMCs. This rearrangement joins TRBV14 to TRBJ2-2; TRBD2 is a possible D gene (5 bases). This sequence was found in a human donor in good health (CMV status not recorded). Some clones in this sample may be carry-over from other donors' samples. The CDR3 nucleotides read TGTGCCAGCAGCGGACTCGCAGGCGGGGAGCTGTTTTTT. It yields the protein CASSGLAGGELFF. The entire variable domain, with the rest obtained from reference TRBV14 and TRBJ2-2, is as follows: EAGVTQFPSHSVIEKGQTVTLRCDPISGHDNLYWYRRVMGKEIKFLLHFVKESKQDESGMPNNRFLAERTGGTYSTLKVQPAELEDSGVYFCASSGLAGGELFFGEGSRLTVL.